Below, 2 T cell receptor beta chains from the same sample are listed, as sequenced in a study of graft-versus-host responses after intestinal transplantation. Assay used: immunoSEQ multiplex PCR; TCRdb lists only in-frame clones, some missing. The sample lists 20,000 to 30,000 clones, 70% to 90% occurring once. The sample was PBMCs, taken roughly 450 days after intestinal transplant. The receptors originated from a human patient who received an intestinal transplant, so some T cells may come from the graft donor.

The chain employs TRBV27 and TRBJ2-7, with a tentative D call TRBD1 (6 bases). The CDR3 has 16 amino acids. Trimming removed 6 bases from V and 5 bases from J, with 23 bases in between. Germline CDR1 reads MNHEY; CDR2 reads SMNVEV (reference sequence). CDR3 sequence reads: CASRARSWGHSNEQYF. In nucleotides, the CDR3 is TGTGCCAGCAGGGCCCGGAGCTGGGGACATTCTAACGAGCAGTACTTC.

This chain uses TRBV20-1 with TRBJ2-7; 8 bases match TRBD1. The CDR3 covers 11 residues. V was clipped by 3 bases and J by 5 bases; unmatched bases: 0. Per the germline V gene, CDR1 is DFQATT and CDR2 is SNEGSKA (reference sequence). CDR3 protein: CSARDRDEQYF. The CDR3 DNA reads as TGCAGTGCTAGGGACAGGGACGAGCAGTACTTC.